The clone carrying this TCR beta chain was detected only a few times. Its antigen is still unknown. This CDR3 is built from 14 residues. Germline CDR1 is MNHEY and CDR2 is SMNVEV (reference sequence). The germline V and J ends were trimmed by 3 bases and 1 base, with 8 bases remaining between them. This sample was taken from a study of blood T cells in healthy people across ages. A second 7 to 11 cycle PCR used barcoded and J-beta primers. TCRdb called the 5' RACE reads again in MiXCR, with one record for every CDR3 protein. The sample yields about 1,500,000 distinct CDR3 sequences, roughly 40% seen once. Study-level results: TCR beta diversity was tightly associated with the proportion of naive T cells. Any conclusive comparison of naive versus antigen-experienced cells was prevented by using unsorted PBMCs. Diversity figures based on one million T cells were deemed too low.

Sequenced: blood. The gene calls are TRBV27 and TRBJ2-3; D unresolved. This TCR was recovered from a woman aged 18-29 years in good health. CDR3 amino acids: CASSFLDRTDTQYF. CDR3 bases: TGTGCCAGCAGTTTCCTGGATCGCACAGATACGCAGTATTTT.